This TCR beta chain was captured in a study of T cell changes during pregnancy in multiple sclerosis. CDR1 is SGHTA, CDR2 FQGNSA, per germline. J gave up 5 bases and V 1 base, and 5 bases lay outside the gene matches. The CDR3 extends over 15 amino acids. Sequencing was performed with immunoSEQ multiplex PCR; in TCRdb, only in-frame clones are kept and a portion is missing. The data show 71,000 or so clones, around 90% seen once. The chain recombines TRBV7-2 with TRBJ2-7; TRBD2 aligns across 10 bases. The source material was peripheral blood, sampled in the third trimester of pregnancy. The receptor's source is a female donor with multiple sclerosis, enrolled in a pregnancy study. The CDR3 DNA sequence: TGTGCCAGCAGCTTAGACTCTAGCGGGAGTAACGAGCAGTACTTC. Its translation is CASSLDSSGSNEQYF.